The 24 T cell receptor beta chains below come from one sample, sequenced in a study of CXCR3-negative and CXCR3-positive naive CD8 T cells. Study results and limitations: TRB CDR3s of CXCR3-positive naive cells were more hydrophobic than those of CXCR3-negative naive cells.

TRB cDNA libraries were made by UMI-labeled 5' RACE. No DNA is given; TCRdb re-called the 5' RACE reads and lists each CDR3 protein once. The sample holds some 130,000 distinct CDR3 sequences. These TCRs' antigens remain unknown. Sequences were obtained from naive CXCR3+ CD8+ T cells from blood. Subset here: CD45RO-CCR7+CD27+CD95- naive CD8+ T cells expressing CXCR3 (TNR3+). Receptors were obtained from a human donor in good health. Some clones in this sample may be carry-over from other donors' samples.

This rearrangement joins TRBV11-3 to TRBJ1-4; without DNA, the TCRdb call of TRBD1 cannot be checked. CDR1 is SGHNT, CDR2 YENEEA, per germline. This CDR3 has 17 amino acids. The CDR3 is CASSKPGQGATNEKLFF. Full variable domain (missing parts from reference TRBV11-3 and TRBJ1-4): EAGVVQSPRYKIIEKKQPVAFWCNPISGHNTLYWYLQNLGQGPELLIRYENEEAVDDSQLPKDRFSAERLKGVDSTLKIQPAELGDSAVYLCASSKPGQGATNEKLFFGSGTQLSVL.

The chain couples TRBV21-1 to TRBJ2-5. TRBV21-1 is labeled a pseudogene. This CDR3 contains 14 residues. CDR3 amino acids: CASSTRPPQETQYF.

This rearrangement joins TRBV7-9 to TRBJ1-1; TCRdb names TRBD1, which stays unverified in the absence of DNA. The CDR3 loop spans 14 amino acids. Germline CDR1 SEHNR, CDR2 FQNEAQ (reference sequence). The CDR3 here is CASSLANRDAEAFF.

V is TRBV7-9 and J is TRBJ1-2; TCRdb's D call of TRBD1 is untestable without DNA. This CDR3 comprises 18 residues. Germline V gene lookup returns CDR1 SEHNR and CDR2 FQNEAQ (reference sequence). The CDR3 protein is CASRPTWTGAPRLYGYTF.

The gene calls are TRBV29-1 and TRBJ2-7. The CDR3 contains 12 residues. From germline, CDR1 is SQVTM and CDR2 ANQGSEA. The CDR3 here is CSVTLVTYEQYF.

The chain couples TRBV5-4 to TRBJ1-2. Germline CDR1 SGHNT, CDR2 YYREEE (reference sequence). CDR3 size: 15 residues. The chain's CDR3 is CASSLAKGTGGGYTF. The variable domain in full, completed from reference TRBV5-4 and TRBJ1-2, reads ETGVTQSPTHLIKTRGQQVTLRCSSQSGHNTVSWYQQALGQGPQFIFQYYREEENGRGNFPPRFSGLQFPNYSSELNVNALELDDSALYLCASSLAKGTGGGYTFGSGTRLTVV.

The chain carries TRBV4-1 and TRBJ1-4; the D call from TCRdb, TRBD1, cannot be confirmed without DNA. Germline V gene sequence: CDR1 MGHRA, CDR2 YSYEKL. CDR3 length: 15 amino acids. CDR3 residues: CASSHAPGVNEKLFF.

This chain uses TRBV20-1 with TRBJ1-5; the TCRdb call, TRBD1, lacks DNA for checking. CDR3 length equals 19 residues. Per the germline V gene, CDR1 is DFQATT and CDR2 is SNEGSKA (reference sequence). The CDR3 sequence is CSARAPLGQGGYSNQPQHF.

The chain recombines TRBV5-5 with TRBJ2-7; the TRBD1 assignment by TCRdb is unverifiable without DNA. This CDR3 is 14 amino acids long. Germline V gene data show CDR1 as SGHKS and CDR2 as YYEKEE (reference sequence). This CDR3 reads CASSLPGSSYEQYF.

The CDR3: CASSSVPGSGGANVLTF. The chain couples TRBV6-5 to TRBJ2-6; the TCRdb D gene call, TRBD1, has no DNA to confirm it. The CDR3 is 17 residues long. Germline V gene sequence: CDR1 MNHEY, CDR2 SVGAGI.

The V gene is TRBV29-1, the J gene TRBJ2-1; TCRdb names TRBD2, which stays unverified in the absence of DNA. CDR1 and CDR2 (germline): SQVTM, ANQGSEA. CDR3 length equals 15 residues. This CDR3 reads CSVEDQRGTHNEQFF.

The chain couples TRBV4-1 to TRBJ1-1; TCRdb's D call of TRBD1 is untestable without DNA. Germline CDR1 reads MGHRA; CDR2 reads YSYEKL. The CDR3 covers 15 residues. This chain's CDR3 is CASSQADRGSTEAFF.

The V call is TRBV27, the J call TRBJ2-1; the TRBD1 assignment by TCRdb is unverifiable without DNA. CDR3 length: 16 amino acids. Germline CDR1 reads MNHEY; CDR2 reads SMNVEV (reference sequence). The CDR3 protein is CASSLWAGGPHNEQFF.

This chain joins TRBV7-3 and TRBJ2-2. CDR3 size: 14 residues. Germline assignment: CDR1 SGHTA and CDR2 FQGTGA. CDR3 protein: CASSLIAHTGELFF.

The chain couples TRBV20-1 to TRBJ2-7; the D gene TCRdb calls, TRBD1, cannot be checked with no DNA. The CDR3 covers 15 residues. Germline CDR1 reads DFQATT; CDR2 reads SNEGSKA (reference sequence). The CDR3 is CSARDLVGPTYEQYF.

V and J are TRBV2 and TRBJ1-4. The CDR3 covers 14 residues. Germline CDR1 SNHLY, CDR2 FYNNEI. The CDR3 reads CASTGTRDNEKLFF.

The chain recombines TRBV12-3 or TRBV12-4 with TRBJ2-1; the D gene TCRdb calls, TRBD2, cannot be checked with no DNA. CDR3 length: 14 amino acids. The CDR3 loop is CASSFPTSGNEQFF.

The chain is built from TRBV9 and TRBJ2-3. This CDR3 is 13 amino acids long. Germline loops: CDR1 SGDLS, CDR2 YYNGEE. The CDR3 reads CASSVATGDTQYF.

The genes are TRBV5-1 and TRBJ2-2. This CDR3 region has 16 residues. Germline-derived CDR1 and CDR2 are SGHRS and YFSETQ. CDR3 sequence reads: CASSLEVGINTGELFF.

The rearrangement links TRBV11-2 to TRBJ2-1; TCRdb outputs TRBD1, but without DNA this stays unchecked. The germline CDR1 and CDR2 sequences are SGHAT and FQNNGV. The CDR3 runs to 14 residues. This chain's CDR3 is CAITRTGTRNEQFF. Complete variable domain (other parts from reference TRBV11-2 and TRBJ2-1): EAGVAQSPRYKIIEKRQSVAFWCNPISGHATLYWYQQILGQGPKLLIQFQNNGVVDDSQLPKDRFSAERLKGVDSTLKIQPAKLEDSAVYLCAITRTGTRNEQFFGPGTRLTVL.

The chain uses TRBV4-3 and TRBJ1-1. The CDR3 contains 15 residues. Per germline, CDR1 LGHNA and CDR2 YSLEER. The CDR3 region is CASSQDRQTNTEAFF.

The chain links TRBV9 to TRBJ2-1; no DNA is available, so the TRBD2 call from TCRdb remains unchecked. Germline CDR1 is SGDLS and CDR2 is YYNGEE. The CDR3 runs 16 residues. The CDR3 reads CASSVEWRGGVNEQFF.

The CDR3 loop is CASSSGQSSYNEQFF. The chain couples TRBV7-9 to TRBJ2-1; TCRdb picks TRBD1, but there is no DNA to check that call. This CDR3 has 15 amino acids. CDR1 and CDR2 from the germline V gene are SEHNR and FQNEAQ (reference sequence). The whole variable domain, remainder taken from reference TRBV7-9 and TRBJ2-1, is DTGVSQNPRHKITKRGQNVTFRCDPISEHNRLYWYRQTLGQGPEFLTYFQNEAQLEKSRLLSDRFSAERPKGSFSTLEIQRTEQGDSAMYLCASSSGQSSYNEQFFGPGTRLTVL.

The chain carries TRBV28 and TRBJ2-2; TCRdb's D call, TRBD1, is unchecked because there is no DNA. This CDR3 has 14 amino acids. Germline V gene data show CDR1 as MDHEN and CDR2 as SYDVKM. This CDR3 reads CASSFLPGAGELFF.